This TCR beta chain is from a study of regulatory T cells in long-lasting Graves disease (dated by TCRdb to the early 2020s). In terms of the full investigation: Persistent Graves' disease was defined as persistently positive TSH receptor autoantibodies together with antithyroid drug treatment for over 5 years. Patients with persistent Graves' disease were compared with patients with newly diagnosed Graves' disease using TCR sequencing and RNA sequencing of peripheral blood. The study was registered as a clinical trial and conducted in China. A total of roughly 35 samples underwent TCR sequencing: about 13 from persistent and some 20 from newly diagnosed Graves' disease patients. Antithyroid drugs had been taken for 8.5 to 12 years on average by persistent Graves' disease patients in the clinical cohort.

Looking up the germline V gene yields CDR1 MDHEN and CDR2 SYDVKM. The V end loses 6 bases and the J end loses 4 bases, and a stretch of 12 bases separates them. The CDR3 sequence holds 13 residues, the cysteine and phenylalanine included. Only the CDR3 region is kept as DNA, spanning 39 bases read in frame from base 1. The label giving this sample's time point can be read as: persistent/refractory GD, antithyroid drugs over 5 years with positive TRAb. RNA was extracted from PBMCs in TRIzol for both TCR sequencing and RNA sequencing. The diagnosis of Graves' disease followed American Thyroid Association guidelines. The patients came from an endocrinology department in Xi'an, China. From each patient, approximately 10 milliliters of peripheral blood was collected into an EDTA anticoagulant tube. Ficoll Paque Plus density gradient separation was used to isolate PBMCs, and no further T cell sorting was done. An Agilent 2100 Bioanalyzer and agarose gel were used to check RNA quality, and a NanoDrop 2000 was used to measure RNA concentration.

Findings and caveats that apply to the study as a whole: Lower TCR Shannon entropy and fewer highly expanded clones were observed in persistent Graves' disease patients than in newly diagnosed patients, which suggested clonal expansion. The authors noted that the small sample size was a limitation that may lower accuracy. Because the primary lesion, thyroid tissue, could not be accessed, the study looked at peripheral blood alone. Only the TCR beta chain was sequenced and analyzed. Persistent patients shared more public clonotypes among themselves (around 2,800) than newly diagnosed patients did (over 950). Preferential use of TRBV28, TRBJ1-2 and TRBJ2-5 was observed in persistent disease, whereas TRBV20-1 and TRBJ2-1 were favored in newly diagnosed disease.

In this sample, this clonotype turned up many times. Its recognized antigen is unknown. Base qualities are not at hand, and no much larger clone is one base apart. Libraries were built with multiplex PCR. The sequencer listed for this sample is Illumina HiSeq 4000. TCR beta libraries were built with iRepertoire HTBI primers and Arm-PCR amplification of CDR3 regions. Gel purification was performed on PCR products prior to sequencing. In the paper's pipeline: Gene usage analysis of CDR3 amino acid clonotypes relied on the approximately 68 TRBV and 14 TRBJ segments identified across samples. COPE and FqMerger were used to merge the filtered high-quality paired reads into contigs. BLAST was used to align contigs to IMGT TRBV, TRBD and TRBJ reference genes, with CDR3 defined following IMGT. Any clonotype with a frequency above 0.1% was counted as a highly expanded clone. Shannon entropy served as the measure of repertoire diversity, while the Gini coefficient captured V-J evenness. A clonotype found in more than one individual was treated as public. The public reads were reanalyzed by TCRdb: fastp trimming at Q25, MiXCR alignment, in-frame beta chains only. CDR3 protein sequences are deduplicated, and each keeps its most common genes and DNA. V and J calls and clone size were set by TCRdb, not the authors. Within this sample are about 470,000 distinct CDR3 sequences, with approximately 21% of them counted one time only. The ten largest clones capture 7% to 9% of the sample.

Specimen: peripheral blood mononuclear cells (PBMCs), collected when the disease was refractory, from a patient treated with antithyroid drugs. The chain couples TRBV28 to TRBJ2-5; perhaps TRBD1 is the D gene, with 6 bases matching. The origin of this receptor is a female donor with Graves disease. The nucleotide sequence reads TGTGCCAGCAGGGACAGTATGAGAGAGACCCAGTACTTC. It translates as CASRDSMRETQYF.